The subject of this entry is one TCR beta chain. This specimen belongs to a study of blood T cell repertoires in COVID-19. Turning to the study itself: From T cells, B-cell-depleted T cells, or PBMCs came the material, which was cDNA or gDNA.

Only in-frame clones appear in the TCRdb table, and some are missing; sequencing was by immunoSEQ multiplex PCR. In the table there are around 140,000 clones, roughly nine tenths of which are singletons. The CDR3 is made up of 15 amino acids. Germline-derived CDR1 and CDR2 are MGHRA and YSYEKL. Deletions cut 0 bases from V and 6 bases from J, with 12 bases between. The chain links TRBV4-1 to TRBJ2-1; D is possibly TRBD1 (6 bases). The specimen sequenced was peripheral blood. The TCR sequence derives from a human donor in a cohort sampled during active COVID-19. CDR3 nucleotides: TGCGCCAGCAGCCAAGAGCGAGGGGGTGCCAATGAGCAGTTCTTC. Translating gives CASSQERGGANEQFF.